Described below is a single T cell receptor beta chain sequence and its context. Antigen: not known. V shed 5 bases and J 7 bases; nucleotides not matched to a gene: 7. Germline V gives CDR1 SGHDT, CDR2 YYEEEE. This CDR3 has 15 amino acids. Treatment: treatment-naive control, cytoreductive nephrectomy. This specimen belongs to a study of radiation and T cells in renal cell carcinoma. Points from the study as a whole: Tumor samples were small regions of approximately 0.93 g. Irradiated tumors had higher TCR clonality than control tumors. Dominant CDR3 motifs were more common in irradiated tumors than controls.

The table came from immunoSEQ multiplex PCR; TCRdb's copy has only in-frame clones and leaves some out. The repertoire includes roughly 13,000 clones, around 60% of them detected once, and over 10% sits in the top ten. The genes are TRBV5-6 and TRBJ1-6; the match to TRBD1 covers 9 bases. This receptor was obtained from a middle-aged man with renal cell carcinoma. The material was tumor tissue, obtained from a patient whose treatment was nephrectomy without radiotherapy. As DNA, the CDR3 is TGTGCCAGCAGGGTGCGGGACAGGGAAAATTCACCCCTCCACTTT. Translation gives CASRVRDRENSPLHF.